This TCR beta chain came from a study of CD8 T cells in Susac syndrome. With random hexamers, reverse transcription was performed on roughly 0.45 to 1 ug of RNA. Amplification of TCR beta CDR3 across 54 Vbeta and 13 Jbeta was performed with immunoSEQ multiplex PCR. TCRdb re-derived calls from the immunoSEQ multiplex PCR reads in MiXCR, one entry per CDR3 protein. The sample holds some 99,000 distinct CDR3 sequences, around 97% seen once. CDR1 and CDR2 from the germline V gene are MNHNS and SASEGT. Trimming removed 7 bases from V and 4 bases from J; junction bases left unmatched: 10. The CDR3 is 14 residues long. Sequencing of TCR beta covered CD8+ and CD4+ T cells obtained from blood. Healthy donors constituted the controls, which were matched for age and sex. FACS was used to enrich TEMRA cells, whereas the CD8+ and CD4+ T cells were obtained by negative isolation.

The chain employs TRBV6-1 and TRBJ2-7; TRBD1 agrees at 7 bases. What was sequenced was CD4+ T cells from PBMCs. The sequence came from a human donor in good health. The CDR3 region has the DNA TGTGCCAGCAACTCTGGGGACAGAGGATACGAGCAGTACTTC. It specifies CASNSGDRGYEQYF.